The clone carrying this T cell receptor (beta chain) showed up many times. As yet, its antigen is unknown. These data are taken from a study of metastatic and nonmetastatic thyroid tumors. Across the study: Blood and tumor or nodule tissue repertoires from malignant and benign thyroid patients were compared. Study-wide results and caveats: Compared with benign nodules, malignant thyroid tumors were reported to have significantly higher TCR beta diversity in both blood and tumor.

The germline CDR1 and CDR2 sequences are DFQATT and SNEGSKA (reference sequence). The CDR3 contains 13 residues. Trimming left V 6 bases short and J 0 bases short, with 10 bases between. No treatment had been given to any patient before thyroid surgery. In the original analysis: To classify distant metastasis in papillary thyroid cancer, a model was built from CDR3 differences across clinicopathological groups. MiXCR re-clonotyped the PCR reads for TCRdb. The V and J calls were not made by the authors but by TCRdb's processing. The sample lists 53,000 or so clones, 20% to 25% seen once, with 3.5% to 4.5% in the top ten.

Sample: blood. This receptor was taken from a female donor with papillary thyroid cancer or a benign thyroid nodule (not recorded which). Some clones in this sample may be carry-over from other donors' samples. The chain employs TRBV20-1 and TRBJ2-3; D is undetermined. The CDR3 sequence is CSAQISSTDTQYF. CDR3 nucleotides: TGCAGTGCCCAGATCTCCAGCACAGATACGCAGTATTTT.